Sequencing of this T cell receptor (beta chain) was carried out in a study of cytotoxic CD8 clonotypes in ibrutinib-treated CLL. V was shortened by 11 bases and J by 11 bases, with 10 bases between the two germline ends. This CDR3 has 8 amino acids. Germline V gene data show CDR1 as SGHNT and CDR2 as YENEEA. Study observations and caveats: Sampling of sustained-remission and progressing patients occurred at differing times.

The repertoire was sequenced with immunoSEQ multiplex PCR; TCRdb's copy has only in-frame clones and lacks some. This sample yields 110,000 to 150,000 clones, of which 70% to 80% are seen a single time; 4.5% to 6% belongs to the top ten. On this clone itself: No antigen is known for it.

The chain joins TRBV11-3 to TRBJ2-7; D may correspond to TRBD1 or TRBD2 (7 bases each). This specimen was PBMCs, taken after 24 months of ibrutinib treatment. This clonotype was sampled from a human donor with chronic lymphocytic leukemia. CDR3 nucleotide sequence: TGTGCCCCAGGGGGGGAGTACTTC. Translating it yields CAPGGEYF. The full variable domain, its missing parts supplied by reference TRBV11-3 and TRBJ2-7, is EAGVVQSPRYKIIEKKQPVAFWCNPISGHNTLYWYLQNLGQGPELLIRYENEEAVDDSQLPKDRFSAERLKGVDSTLKIQPAELGDSAVYLCAPGGEYFGPGTRLTVT.